This T cell receptor beta chain was retrieved from a study of T cells in Graves' hyperthyroidism and ophthalmopathy. Across the study: Specimen type is peripheral blood, collected at initial diagnosis prior to any treatment.

Per germline, CDR1 LNHNV and CDR2 YYDKDF (reference sequence). This CDR3 spans 13 amino acids. The ends were cut back, 3 bases at V and 3 bases at J, with 5 bases in the middle. It was uncontrolled infection, other autoimmune disease, pregnancy or lactation that excluded patients. Orbital computed tomography, thyroid ultrasound, serum thyroxine and TRAb, and clinical symptoms together informed the diagnoses. The CDR3 regions of TCR beta were amplified from RNA transcripts. HTBI primers were used for first-round RT-PCR of the TCR CDR3. One entry per CDR3 protein, called by TCRdb with MiXCR from the multiplex PCR reads. The sample includes about 290,000 distinct CDR3 sequences, over 15% seen only once; the top ten take just over 55%. This clonotype was picked up many times.

The genes are TRBV15 and TRBJ2-2, with D possibly TRBD2 on 5 matching bases. Specimen: blood. This receptor was taken from a woman aged 55-69 years with Graves' ophthalmopathy. This CDR3 is CATSSSDTGELFF. The CDR3 DNA follows: TGTGCCACCAGCAGTAGCGACACCGGGGAGCTGTTTTTT.